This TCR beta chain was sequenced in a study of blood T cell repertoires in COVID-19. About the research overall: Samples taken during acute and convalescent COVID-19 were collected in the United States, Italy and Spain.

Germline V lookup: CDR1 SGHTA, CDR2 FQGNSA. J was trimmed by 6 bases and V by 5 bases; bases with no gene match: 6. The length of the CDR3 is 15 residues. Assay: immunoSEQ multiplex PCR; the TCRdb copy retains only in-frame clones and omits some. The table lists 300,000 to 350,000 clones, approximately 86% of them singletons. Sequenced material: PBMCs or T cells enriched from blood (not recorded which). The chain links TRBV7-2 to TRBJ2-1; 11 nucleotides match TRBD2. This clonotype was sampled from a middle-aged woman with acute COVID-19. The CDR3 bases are TGTGCCAGCAGCCCTAGCGGGGGGCTCGTCAATGAGCAGTTCTTC. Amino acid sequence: CASSPSGGLVNEQFF.